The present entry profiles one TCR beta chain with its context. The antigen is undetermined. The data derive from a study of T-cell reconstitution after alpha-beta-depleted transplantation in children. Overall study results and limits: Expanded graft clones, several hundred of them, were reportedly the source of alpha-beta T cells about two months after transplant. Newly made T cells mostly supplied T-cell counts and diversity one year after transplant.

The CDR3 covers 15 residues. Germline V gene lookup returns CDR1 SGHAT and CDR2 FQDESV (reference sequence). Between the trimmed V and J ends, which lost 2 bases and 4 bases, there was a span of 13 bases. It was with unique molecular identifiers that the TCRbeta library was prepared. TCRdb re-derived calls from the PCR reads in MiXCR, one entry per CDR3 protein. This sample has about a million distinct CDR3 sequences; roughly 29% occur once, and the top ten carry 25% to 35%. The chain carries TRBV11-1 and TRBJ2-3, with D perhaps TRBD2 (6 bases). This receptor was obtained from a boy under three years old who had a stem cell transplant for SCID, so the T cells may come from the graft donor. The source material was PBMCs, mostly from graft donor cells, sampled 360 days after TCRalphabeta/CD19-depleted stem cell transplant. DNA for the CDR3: TGTGCCAGCAGCTTATATATCGGGGAGGCAGATACGCAGTATTTT. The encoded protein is CASSLYIGEADTQYF.